This TCR beta chain derives from a study of blood T cell repertoires in COVID-19. The repertoire was sequenced with immunoSEQ multiplex PCR; TCRdb's copy has only in-frame clones and lacks some. Among 150,000 to 200,000 clones listed, 89% were seen once. This CDR3 spans 14 amino acids. Per germline, CDR1 MNHEY and CDR2 SVGAGI. The J segment lost 3 bases and the V segment lost 6 bases, leaving 4 bases of the junction unmatched. Participants spanned ages 18 to 89 years and resided in 20 to 25 US areas. The chain uses TRBV6-5 and TRBJ2-7, with 11 bases fitting TRBD1. This TCR came from a woman aged 40-49 years with acute COVID-19. The sequenced material came from PBMCs or T cells enriched from blood (not recorded which). CDR3 bases: TGTGCCAGCAGCCTGGGGACAGGGGGCTACGAGCAGTACTTC. This gives the protein CASSLGTGGYEQYF.